These 18 T cell receptor beta chains were all obtained from the same sample, sequenced in a study of identical twins. From the 5' RACE reads, TCRdb called clonotypes with MiXCR, one entry per CDR3 protein. The sample has about 890,000 distinct CDR3 sequences; more than 9% are singletons. The same sample was also used in a study of yellow fever vaccine responses in identical twins.

Sequenced input: PBMCs. These receptors were collected from a woman younger than 30 in good health.

Concerning this clonotype itself: Relative to the germline gene, one junction end is altered; a read error may explain this. This chain uses TRBV6-5 with TRBJ2-5; possible D gene TRBD1, 5 bases. The CDR3 is made up of 14 amino acids. Germline V gives CDR1 MNHEY, CDR2 SVGAGI. The CDR3 bases are TGTGCCAGCAGTTACAGGGGCTCCCAAGATACCCAGTACTTC. Translating gives CASSYRGSQDTQYF.

Many counts were recorded for this clonotype. V gene TRBV5-1 combines with J gene TRBJ1-1; TRBD1 aligns across 9 bases. The germline CDR1 and CDR2 sequences are SGHRS and YFSETQ. V lost 4 bases, J lost 2 bases, and 6 bases stayed unmatched. The CDR3 sequence is 15 residues long. The DNA for the CDR3 is TGCGCCAGCAGCACCACAGGGGGCAGTAACACTGAAGCTTTCTTT. Translating gives CASSTTGGSNTEAFF.

The chain employs TRBV20-1 and TRBJ2-1; D may be TRBD1 or TRBD2 (6 bases each). The V end was cut by 6 bases, the J end by 3 bases, with 15 bases between. This CDR3 spans 14 amino acids. Germline lookup yields CDR1 DFQATT and CDR2 SNEGSKA (reference sequence). The CDR3, as DNA: TGCAGTGCGGACCACAGGGAGGTCTACAATGAGCAGTTCTTC. Protein: CSADHREVYNEQFF.

This clonotype was observed at least ten times. The rearrangement joins TRBV5-1 to TRBJ2-7; D possibly corresponds to TRBD1 (5 bases). The CDR3 has 15 amino acids. Germline CDR1 reads SGHRS; CDR2 reads YFSETQ. Deletions cut 1 base from V and 0 bases from J, with 11 bases between. The CDR3 sequence is CASSLTPDISYEQYF. The CDR3 region has the DNA TGCGCCAGCAGCTTGACGCCGGACATCTCCTACGAGCAGTACTTC.

This clonotype turned up a few times. CDR3 loop: CASTDETGGTGELFF. The CDR3 bases are TGTGCCAGCACTGATGAGACAGGGGGCACCGGGGAGCTGTTTTTT. The gene calls are TRBV2 and TRBJ2-2; TRBD1 matches at 9 bases. Germline lookup yields CDR1 SNHLY and CDR2 FYNNEI. V dropped 7 bases and J dropped 4; count of bases not matched to a gene: 7. The CDR3 length is 15 residues.

This clonotype appeared once. V and J are TRBV27 and TRBJ1-6; D gene ambiguous. CDR1 MNHEY and CDR2 SMNVEV come from the germline V gene (reference sequence). This CDR3 is 16 amino acids long. V was pared by 6 bases and J by 6 bases, with 18 bases between. The CDR3 coding sequence is TGTGCCAGCAGCCCCGGTTTAGGTTATACTAATTCACCCCTCCACTTT. Its protein product is CASSPGLGYTNSPLHF.

The chain couples TRBV20-1 to TRBJ2-7; D is perhaps TRBD1 (5 bases). The germline gives CDR1 DFQATT, CDR2 SNEGSKA (reference sequence). V gave up 3 bases and J gave up 4 bases, with 13 bases separating them. The CDR3 spans 13 residues. The CDR3 protein is CSASKGIGYEQYV. CDR3 nucleotides: TGCAGTGCTAGTAAGGGGATAGGATACGAGCAGTACGTC.

In this sample, this clonotype turned up a few times. The chain couples TRBV4-2 to TRBJ2-7; weak D call: TRBD2 (5 bases). The germline V gene encodes CDR1 LGHNA and CDR2 YNFKEQ. V was shortened by 1 base and J by 6 bases, with 10 bases between the two germline ends. There are 13 residues in the CDR3. In DNA, the CDR3 is TGTGCCAGCAGCCAAGTTATAGGGAGCGAGCAGTACGTC. This sequence encodes CASSQVIGSEQYV.

This clonotype has a handful of counts. V usage is TRBV6-1 and J usage is TRBJ2-6; possible D gene TRBD2, 5 bases. V was shortened by 6 bases and J by 2 bases, with 11 bases between the two germline ends. Germline V CDR1 and CDR2: MNHNS, SASEGT. This CDR3 is built from 15 residues. In DNA, the CDR3 is TGTGCCAGCAGGCTAAAGAGGGCTGGGGCCAACGTCCTGACTTTC. It codes for CASRLKRAGANVLTF.

V is TRBV6-4 and J is TRBJ1-6, with D unclear. This CDR3 region has 15 residues. CDR1 and CDR2 from the germline V gene are MRHNA and SNTAGT. Between the trimmed V and J ends, which lost 5 bases and 7 bases, there was a span of 15 bases. The CDR3 spells CASSPTGLENSPLHF. The CDR3 DNA is TGTGCCAGCAGTCCCACGGGGTTGGAGAATTCACCCCTCCACTTT.

The chain is built from TRBV7-9 and TRBJ1-6, with a weak D call TRBD1 (5 bases). The CDR3 length is 15 residues. V was shortened by 5 bases and J by 6 bases, with 14 bases between the two germline ends. Per germline, CDR1 SEHNR and CDR2 FQNEAQ (reference sequence). The CDR3 DNA reads TGTGCCAGCAGCCCCGACAGAAGTTTTAATTCACCCCTCCACTTT. Translation: CASSPDRSFNSPLHF. The full variable domain, its missing parts supplied by reference TRBV7-9 and TRBJ1-6, is DTGVSQNPRHKITKRGQNVTFRCDPISEHNRLYWYRQTLGQGPEFLTYFQNEAQLEKSRLLSDRFSAERPKGSFSTLEIQRTEQGDSAMYLCASSPDRSFNSPLHFGNGTRLTVT.

The chain couples TRBV5-1 to TRBJ2-5; no clear D. The CDR3 is made up of 14 amino acids. CDR1 SGHRS and CDR2 YFSETQ come from the germline V gene. The germline V and J ends were trimmed by 4 bases and 5 bases, with 15 bases remaining between them. The CDR3 reads CASSRLELAETQYF. CDR3 nucleotides: TGCGCCAGCAGCAGGTTAGAACTCGCGGAGACCCAGTACTTC.

This clonotype was counted only a few times. The chain couples TRBV12-3 or TRBV12-4 to TRBJ2-5; 12 bases fit TRBD2. The CDR3 contains 16 residues. V gave up 7 bases and J gave up 2 bases; unmatched junction bases: 8. The CDR3 bases are TGTGCCAGCAAGATTAGACTAGCGGGAGTACAAGAGACCCAGTACTTC. Amino acids: CASKIRLAGVQETQYF.

This clonotype was detected only a few times. This chain connects TRBV6-4 to TRBJ2-3; D may match TRBD1 or TRBD2 (6 bases each). The CDR3 sequence is 15 residues long. Per the germline V gene, CDR1 is MRHNA and CDR2 is SNTAGT. Trimming took off 6 bases at V and 5 bases at J, with 18 bases between the two ends. The CDR3 reads CASSAQTGTGDTQYF. The CDR3 DNA reads as TGTGCCAGCAGCGCCCAAACAGGGACTGGAGATACGCAGTATTTT.

The rearrangement uses TRBV15 and TRBJ2-1, with 8 bases fitting TRBD2. This CDR3 has 16 amino acids. CDR1 is LNHNV and CDR2 is YYDKDF in the germline V gene (reference sequence). The trim removed 1 base at V and 4 bases at J, leaving 6 bases unmatched. CDR3 DNA sequence: TGTGCCACCAGCAGAGCGCGGGGGGCCCCTTACAATGAGCAGTTCTTC. Translating it yields CATSRARGAPYNEQFF. Complete variable domain (other parts from reference TRBV15 and TRBJ2-1): DAMVIQNPRYQVTQFGKPVTLSCSQTLNHNVMYWYQQKSSQAPKLLFHYYDKDFNNEADTPDNFQSRRPNTSFCFLDIRSPGLGDTAMYLCATSRARGAPYNEQFFGPGTRLTVL.

This clonotype was observed at least ten times. This chain connects TRBV12-3 or TRBV12-4 to TRBJ1-6; D call uncertain. Trimming cost V 6 bases and J 8 bases, with 8 bases left between them. The CDR3 has 12 amino acids. The CDR3, as DNA: TGTGCCAGCAGGAGGATTGATTCACCCCTCCACTTT. Amino acids: CASRRIDSPLHF.

This clonotype has only a few counts. The V gene is TRBV5-5, the J gene TRBJ1-5; 9 nucleotides agree with TRBD1. Germline loops: CDR1 SGHKS, CDR2 YYEKEE (reference sequence). Trimming cost V 0 bases and J 6 bases; bases outside gene matches: 4. The CDR3 totals 15 residues. The CDR3 loop is CASSLAGDRVQPQHF. As DNA, the CDR3 is TGTGCCAGCAGCTTGGCCGGGGACAGGGTTCAGCCCCAGCATTTT.

This clonotype was counted a few times. The CDR3 region is CASSLARGVSTDTQYF. CDR3 coding DNA: TGTGCCAGCAGCTTAGCGCGGGGAGTTAGCACAGATACGCAGTATTTT. The chain links TRBV7-2 to TRBJ2-3, with D possibly matching TRBD2 (6 bases). The CDR3 extends over 16 amino acids. CDR1 is SGHTA, CDR2 FQGNSA, per germline. V lost 0 bases to trimming and J lost 0 bases, with 10 bases between them.